The TCR beta chain under discussion was sequenced for a study of T cell repertoires in cytomegalovirus infection. TCRdb re-derived calls from the reads in MiXCR, one entry per CDR3 protein. The table includes 360,000 or so distinct CDR3 sequences, just under 35% detected once. As to this clonotype: Its target is unknown.

Germline V gene lookup returns CDR1 SGHTA and CDR2 FQGNSA. This CDR3 is 13 amino acids long. J gave up 2 bases and V 6 bases, and 1 base lay outside the gene matches. Sequencing used cultured PBMCs, obtained from culture after CMV antigen stimulation. This chain uses TRBV7-2 with TRBJ2-1; 7 bases align to TRBD1. This clonotype was sampled from a human donor in good health (CMV status not recorded). Some clones in this sample may be carry-over from other donors' samples. CDR3: CASSTGAYNEQFF. DNA for the CDR3: TGTGCCAGCAGTACAGGGGCCTACAATGAGCAGTTCTTC.